This T cell receptor beta chain was captured in a study of T cells in Graves' hyperthyroidism and ophthalmopathy. Study-level findings and limits: The blood repertoire included most of the expanded thyroid clonotypes above 0.001. Before onset, by a median of approximately 6.8 months, the model predicted ophthalmopathy.

Amplification yielded TCR beta CDR3 regions, with RNA transcripts as the source. HTBI primers were the set used in a first-round RT-PCR of the TCR CDR3. One entry per CDR3 protein results from TCRdb running MiXCR on the multiplex PCR reads. The sample consists of some 460,000 distinct CDR3 sequences, roughly 14% of them appearing once. Diagnosis relied on clinical symptoms, serum thyroxine and TRAb, thyroid ultrasound and orbital computed tomography. The PBMCs studied were ones that came from 8.5 to 10 ml fresh peripheral blood. V trimming: 3 bases; J trimming: 6 bases; junction bases outside the gene matches: 7. The CDR3 contains 16 residues. This clonotype occurred many times. Antigen: not known.

This receptor was identified in a woman between 18 and 29 years old with Graves' hyperthyroidism. This chain uses TRBV12-3 or TRBV12-4 with TRBJ2-1; 11 bases align to TRBD2. The material sequenced was blood. CDR3 nucleotides: TGTGCCAGCAGTTTGGCTAGCGGGAGGACGGGCAATGAGCAGTTCTTC. This sequence encodes CASSLASGRTGNEQFF.